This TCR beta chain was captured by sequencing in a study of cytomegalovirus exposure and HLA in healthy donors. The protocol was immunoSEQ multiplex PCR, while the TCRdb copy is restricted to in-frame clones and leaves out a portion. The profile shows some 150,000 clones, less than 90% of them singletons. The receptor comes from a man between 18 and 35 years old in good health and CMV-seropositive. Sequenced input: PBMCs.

The CDR3 protein is CASSRRENTEAFF. CDR3 coding DNA: TGTGCCAGCAGCCGGCGGGAGAACACTGAAGCTTTCTTT. The chain recombines TRBV7-8 with TRBJ1-1; unclear D gene. The CDR3 runs 13 residues. V lost 5 bases, J lost 1 base, and 8 bases lay in between. Germline assignment: CDR1 SGHVS and CDR2 FQNEAQ.